This T cell receptor (beta chain) was documented in a study of yellow fever vaccine responses in identical twins. Trimming pared 6 bases from V and 0 bases from J, leaving 7 bases between. The CDR3 is made up of 13 amino acids. The V gene's germline CDR1 is MNHEY and CDR2 SVGEGT. Regarding this clonotype: Its target is unknown.

Each CDR3 protein is one row after TCRdb ran MiXCR on the RT-PCR reads. The table has more than 300 distinct CDR3 sequences, about 60% seen once; the top ten hold under 25%. Overall study results and limits: Twin vaccine T cell responses reportedly seemed partly convergent, partly personalized.

The material was T cells from blood (PBMCs), unsorted or a sorted subset (not recorded which), obtained before or after yellow fever vaccination (not recorded which). The TCR originated in a female donor who received the yellow fever vaccine. The chain couples TRBV6-2 or TRBV6-3 to TRBJ2-3, with D possibly being TRBD2 (6 bases). This CDR3 reads CASRRDSTDTQYF. CDR3 in DNA: TGTGCCAGCAGGCGGGACAGCACAGATACGCAGTATTTT.